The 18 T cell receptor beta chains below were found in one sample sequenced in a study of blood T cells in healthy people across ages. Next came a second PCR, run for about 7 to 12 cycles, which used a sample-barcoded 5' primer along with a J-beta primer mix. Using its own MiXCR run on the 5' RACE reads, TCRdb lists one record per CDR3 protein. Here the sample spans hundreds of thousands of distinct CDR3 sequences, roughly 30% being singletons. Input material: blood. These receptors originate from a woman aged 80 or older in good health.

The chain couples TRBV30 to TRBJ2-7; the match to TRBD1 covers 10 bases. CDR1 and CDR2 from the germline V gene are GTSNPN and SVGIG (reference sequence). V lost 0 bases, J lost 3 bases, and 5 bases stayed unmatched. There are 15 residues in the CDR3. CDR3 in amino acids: CAWSVRRDRGYEQYF. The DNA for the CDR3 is TGTGCCTGGAGTGTACGCAGGGACAGGGGCTACGAGCAGTACTTC.

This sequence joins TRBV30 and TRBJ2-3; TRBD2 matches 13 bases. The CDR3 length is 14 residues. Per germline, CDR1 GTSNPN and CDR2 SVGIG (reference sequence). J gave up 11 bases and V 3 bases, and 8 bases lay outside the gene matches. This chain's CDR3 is CAWRWTSGGGGQYF. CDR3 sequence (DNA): TGTGCCTGGAGATGGACTAGCGGGGGTGGTGGGCAGTATTTT.

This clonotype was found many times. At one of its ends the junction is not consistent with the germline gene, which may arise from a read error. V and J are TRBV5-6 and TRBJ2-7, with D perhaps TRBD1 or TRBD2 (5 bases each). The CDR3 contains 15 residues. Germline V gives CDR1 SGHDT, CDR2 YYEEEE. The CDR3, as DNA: TGTGCCAGCAGCTTGATGGGGGATCCAGGCTACCAGCAGTACTTC. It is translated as CASSLMGDPGYQQYF.

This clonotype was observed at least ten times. DNA of the CDR3: TGTGCCAGCAGTTTCCCAGCGGGGGGGCAGAATGAGCAGTTCTTC. It is translated as CASSFPAGGQNEQFF. The V and J genes are TRBV28 and TRBJ2-1; 10 bases map to TRBD2. The CDR3 sequence is 15 residues long. V lost 3 bases to trimming and J lost 7 bases; unmatched junction nucleotides: 6. Germline loops: CDR1 MDHEN, CDR2 SYDVKM.

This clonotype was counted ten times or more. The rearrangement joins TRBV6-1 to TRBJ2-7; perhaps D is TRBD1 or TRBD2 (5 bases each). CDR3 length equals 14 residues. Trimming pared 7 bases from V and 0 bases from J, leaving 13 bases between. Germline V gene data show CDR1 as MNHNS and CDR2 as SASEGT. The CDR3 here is CASIRRGLSYEQYF. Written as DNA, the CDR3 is TGTGCCAGCATCCGACGGGGCCTCTCCTACGAGCAGTACTTC.

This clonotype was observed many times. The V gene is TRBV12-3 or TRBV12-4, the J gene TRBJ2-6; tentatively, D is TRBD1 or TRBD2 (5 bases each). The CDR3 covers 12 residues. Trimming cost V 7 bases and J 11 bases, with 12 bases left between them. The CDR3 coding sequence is TGTGCCAGCACCACCGGGGCAGACGTCCTGACTTTC. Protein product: CASTTGADVLTF.

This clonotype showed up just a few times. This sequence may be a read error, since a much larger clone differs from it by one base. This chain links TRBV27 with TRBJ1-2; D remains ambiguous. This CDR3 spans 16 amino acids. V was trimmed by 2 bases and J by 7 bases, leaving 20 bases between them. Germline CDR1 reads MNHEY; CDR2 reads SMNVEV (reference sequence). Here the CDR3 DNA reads TGTGCCAGCAGTTTAGCCGGTTTTCGAGGGTGGGGTGGCTACACCTTC. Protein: CASSLAGFRGWGGYTF.

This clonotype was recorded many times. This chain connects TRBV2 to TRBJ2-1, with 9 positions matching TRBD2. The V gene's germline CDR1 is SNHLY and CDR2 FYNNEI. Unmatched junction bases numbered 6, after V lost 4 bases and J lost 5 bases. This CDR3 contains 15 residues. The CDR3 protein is CASSAVAGVHNEQFF. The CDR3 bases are TGTGCCAGCAGTGCGGTAGCGGGGGTCCACAATGAGCAGTTCTTC.

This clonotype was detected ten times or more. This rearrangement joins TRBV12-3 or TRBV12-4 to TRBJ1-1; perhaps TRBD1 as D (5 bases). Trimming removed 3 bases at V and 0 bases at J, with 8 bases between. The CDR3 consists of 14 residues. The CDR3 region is CASSLKGLNTEAFF. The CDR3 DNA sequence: TGTGCCAGCAGTTTGAAGGGGCTGAACACTGAAGCTTTCTTT.

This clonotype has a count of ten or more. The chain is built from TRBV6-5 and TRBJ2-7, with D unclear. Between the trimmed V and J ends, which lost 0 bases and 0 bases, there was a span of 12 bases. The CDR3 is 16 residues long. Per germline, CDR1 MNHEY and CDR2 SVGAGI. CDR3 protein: CASSYSGGRSSYEQYF. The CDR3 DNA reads TGTGCCAGCAGTTACTCGGGCGGTCGTAGCTCCTACGAGCAGTACTTC.

The CDR3 region is CASQKGVTGDEQFF. The CDR3 DNA reads as TGCGCCAGCCAGAAAGGGGTAACGGGAGATGAGCAGTTCTTC. The chain combines TRBV4-3 with TRBJ2-1; TRBD2 is a possible D gene (6 bases). The CDR3 loop spans 14 amino acids. V shed 8 bases and J shed 8 bases, with 19 bases lying between them. The germline V gene has CDR1 LGHNA and CDR2 YSLEER.

The DNA of the CDR3 is TGCAGTGCTAGAGAGGGACTAGCGGGGAACACCGGGGAGCTGTTTTTT. Residues: CSAREGLAGNTGELFF. This chain connects TRBV20-1 to TRBJ2-2; the match to TRBD2 covers 12 bases. This CDR3 is built from 16 residues. CDR1 and CDR2 (germline): DFQATT, SNEGSKA (reference sequence). The V segment lost 0 bases and the J segment 1 base; nucleotides outside the gene matches: 0.

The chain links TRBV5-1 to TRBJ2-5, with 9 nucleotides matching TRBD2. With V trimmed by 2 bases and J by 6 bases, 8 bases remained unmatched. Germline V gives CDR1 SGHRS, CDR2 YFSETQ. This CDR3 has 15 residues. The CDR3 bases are TGCGCCAGCAGCTTTATAGCGGGAGAGGGGAAGACCCAGTACTTC. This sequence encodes CASSFIAGEGKTQYF.

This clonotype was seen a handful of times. The CDR3 DNA reads TGTGCCAGCAGCCCTCAAACAGGGGGTTCGAACACTGAAGCTTTCTTT. Translating gives CASSPQTGGSNTEAFF. This rearrangement joins TRBV7-2 to TRBJ1-1, with 8 bases lining up with TRBD1. The CDR3 has 16 amino acids. Germline values: CDR1 SGHTA, CDR2 FQGNSA. After removal of 5 bases from V and 1 base from J, the junction contained 9 bases not matched to a gene.

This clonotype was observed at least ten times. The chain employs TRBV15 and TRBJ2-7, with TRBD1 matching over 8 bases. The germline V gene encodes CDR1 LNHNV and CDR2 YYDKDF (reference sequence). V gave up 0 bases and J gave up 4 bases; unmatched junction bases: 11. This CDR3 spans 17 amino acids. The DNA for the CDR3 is TGTGCCACCAGCAGAGATTCCCAACAGGGGGTACAATACGAGCAGTACTTC. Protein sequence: CATSRDSQQGVQYEQYF.

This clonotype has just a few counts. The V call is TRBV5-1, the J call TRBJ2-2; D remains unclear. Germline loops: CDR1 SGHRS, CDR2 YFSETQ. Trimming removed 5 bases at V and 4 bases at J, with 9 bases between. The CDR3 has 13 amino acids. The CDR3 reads CASRVGGTGELFF. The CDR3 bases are TGCGCCAGCAGGGTTGGCGGCACCGGGGAGCTGTTTTTT.

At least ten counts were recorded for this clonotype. The CDR3 DNA is TGTGCCAGCAGCGGCGGGACTAGCCAAGCAGATACGCAGTATTTT. Protein sequence: CASSGGTSQADTQYF. V is TRBV7-2 and J is TRBJ2-3, with TRBD2 matching 9 bases. V gave up 5 bases and J gave up 4 bases; unmatched junction bases: 7. The V gene's germline CDR1 is SGHTA and CDR2 FQGNSA. This CDR3 comprises 15 residues.

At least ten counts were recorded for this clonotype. CDR3: CASSLGYQSGTVEAFF. CDR3 in DNA: TGTGCCAGCAGCTTAGGATATCAATCGGGGACGGTTGAAGCTTTCTTT. The rearrangement uses TRBV7-6 and TRBJ1-1, with D perhaps matching TRBD1 (5 bases). There are 16 residues in the CDR3. Per germline, CDR1 SGHVS and CDR2 FNYEAQ. Trimming took 1 base from V and 7 from J, leaving 19 bases between them.